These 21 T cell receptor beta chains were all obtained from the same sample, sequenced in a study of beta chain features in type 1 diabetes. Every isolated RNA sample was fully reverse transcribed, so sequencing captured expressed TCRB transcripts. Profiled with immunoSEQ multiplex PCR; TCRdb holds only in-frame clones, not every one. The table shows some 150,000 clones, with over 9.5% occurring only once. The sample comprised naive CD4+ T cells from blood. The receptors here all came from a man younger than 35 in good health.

The CDR3 DNA reads as TGTGCCAGCAGCATACAGGGTCAGCCCCAGCATTTT. This gives the protein CASSIQGQPQHF. The chain couples TRBV7-2 to TRBJ1-5, with D tentatively TRBD1 (6 bases). The ends were cut back, 5 bases at V and 6 bases at J, with 8 bases in the middle. Germline V gene data show CDR1 as SGHTA and CDR2 as FQGNSA. The CDR3 spans 12 residues.

The CDR3 nucleotides are TGTGCCAGCAGTTTATCAGGGTCGGGGGAGACCCAGTACTTC. It translates to CASSLSGSGETQYF. V and J are TRBV27 and TRBJ2-5; weak D call: TRBD2 (5 bases). Trimming shortened V by 0 bases and J by 5 bases, and 10 bases separated the two germline ends. The germline gives CDR1 MNHEY, CDR2 SMNVEV (reference sequence). This CDR3 is 14 amino acids long.

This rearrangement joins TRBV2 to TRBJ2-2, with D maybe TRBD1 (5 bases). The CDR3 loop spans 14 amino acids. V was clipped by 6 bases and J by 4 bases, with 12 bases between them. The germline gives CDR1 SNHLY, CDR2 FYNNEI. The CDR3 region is CASSERQSTGELFF. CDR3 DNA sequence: TGTGCCAGCAGCGAGAGACAGAGCACCGGGGAGCTGTTTTTT. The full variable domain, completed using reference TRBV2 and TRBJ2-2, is EPEVTQTPSHQVTQMGQEVILRCVPISNHLYFYWYRQILGQKVEFLVSFYNNEISEKSEIFDDQFSVERPDGSNFTLKIRSTKLEDSAMYFCASSERQSTGELFFGEGSRLTVL.

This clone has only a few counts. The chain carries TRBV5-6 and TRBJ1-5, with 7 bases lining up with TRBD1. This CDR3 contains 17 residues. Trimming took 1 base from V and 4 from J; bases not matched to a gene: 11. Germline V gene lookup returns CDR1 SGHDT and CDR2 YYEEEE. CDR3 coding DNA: TGTGCCAGCAGCTTGACGCAACAGGGGTTGGTGAATCAGCCCCAGCATTTT. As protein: CASSLTQQGLVNQPQHF.

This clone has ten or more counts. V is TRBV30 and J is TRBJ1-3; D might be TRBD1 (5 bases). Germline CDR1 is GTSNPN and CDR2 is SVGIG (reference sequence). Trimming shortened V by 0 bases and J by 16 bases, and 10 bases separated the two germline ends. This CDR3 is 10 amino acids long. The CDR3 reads CAWSVGDLYF. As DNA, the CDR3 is TGTGCCTGGAGTGTAGGGGATCTCTATTTT.

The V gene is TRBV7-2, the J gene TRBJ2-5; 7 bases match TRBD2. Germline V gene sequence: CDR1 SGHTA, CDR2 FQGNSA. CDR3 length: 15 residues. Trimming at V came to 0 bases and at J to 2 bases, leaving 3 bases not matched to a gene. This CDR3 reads CASSLAQAGQETQYF. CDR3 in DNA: TGTGCCAGCAGCTTAGCACAAGCGGGGCAAGAGACCCAGTACTTC.

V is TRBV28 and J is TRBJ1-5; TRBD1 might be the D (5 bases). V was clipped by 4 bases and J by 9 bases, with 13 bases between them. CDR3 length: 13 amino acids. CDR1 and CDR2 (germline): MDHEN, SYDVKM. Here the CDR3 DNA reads TGTGCCAGCAGTTCTCCAGGGATGCCGCCCCAGCATTTT. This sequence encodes CASSSPGMPPQHF. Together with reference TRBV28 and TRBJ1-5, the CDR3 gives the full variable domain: DVKVTQSSRYLVKRTGEKVFLECVQDMDHENMFWYRQDPGLGLRLIYFSYDVKMKEKGDIPEGYSVSREKKERFSLILESASTNQTSMYLCASSSPGMPPQHFGDGTRLSIL.

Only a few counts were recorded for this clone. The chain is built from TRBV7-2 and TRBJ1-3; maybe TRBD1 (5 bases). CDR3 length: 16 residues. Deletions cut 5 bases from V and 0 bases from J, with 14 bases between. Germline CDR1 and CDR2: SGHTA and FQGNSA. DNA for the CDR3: TGTGCCAGCAGCGCGGGACGGAGTGACTCTGGAAACACCATATATTTT. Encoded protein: CASSAGRSDSGNTIYF.

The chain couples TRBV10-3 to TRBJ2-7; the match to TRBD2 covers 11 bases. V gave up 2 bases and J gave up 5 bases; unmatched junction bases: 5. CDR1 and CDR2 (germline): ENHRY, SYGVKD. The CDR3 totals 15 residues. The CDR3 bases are TGTGCCATCAGTGAGGGCCTAGCGGGGGGCAACGAGCAGTACTTC. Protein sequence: CAISEGLAGGNEQYF.

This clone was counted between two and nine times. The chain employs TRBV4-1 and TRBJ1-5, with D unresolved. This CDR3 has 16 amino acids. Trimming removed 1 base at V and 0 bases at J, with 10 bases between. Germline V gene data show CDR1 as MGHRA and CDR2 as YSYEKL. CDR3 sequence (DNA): TGCGCCAGCAGCCAAGTTTCCGGGTTTAGCAATCAGCCCCAGCATTTT. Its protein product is CASSQVSGFSNQPQHF.

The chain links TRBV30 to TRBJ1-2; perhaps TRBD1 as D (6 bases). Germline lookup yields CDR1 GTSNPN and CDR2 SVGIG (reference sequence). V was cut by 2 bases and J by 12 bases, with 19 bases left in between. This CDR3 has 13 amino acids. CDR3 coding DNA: TGTGCCTGGAGTCTTATGGACAGATTCCGTGACACCTTC. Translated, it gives CAWSLMDRFRDTF.

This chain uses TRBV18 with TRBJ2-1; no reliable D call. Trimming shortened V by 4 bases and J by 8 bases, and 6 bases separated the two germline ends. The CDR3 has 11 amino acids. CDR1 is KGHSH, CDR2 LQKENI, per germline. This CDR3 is CASSRLDEQFF. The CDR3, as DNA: TGTGCCAGCTCACGGCTGGATGAGCAGTTCTTC. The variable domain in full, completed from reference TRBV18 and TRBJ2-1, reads NAGVMQNPRHLVRRRGQEARLRCSPMKGHSHVYWYRQLPEEGLKFMVYLQKENIIDESGMPKERFSAEFPKEGPSILRIQQVVRGDSAAYFCASSRLDEQFFGPGTRLTVL.

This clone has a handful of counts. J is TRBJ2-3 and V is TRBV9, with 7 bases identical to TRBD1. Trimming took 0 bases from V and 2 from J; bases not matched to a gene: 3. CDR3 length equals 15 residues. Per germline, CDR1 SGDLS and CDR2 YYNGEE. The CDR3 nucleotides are TGTGCCAGCAGCGTAGTGGGACAGCCCACAGATACGCAGTATTTT. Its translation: CASSVVGQPTDTQYF.

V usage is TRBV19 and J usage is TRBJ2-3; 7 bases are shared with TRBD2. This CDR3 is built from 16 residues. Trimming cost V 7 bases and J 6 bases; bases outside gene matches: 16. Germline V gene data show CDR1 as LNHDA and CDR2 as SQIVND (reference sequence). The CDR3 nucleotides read TGTGCCAGTACCGCGCGACTAAGCGGGGTTAGGGATACGCAGTATTTT. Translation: CASTARLSGVRDTQYF.

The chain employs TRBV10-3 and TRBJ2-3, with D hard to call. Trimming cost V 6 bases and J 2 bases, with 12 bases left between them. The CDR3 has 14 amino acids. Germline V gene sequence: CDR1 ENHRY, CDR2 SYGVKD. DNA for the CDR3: TGTGCCATCAGACGACTGAACTCCACAGATACGCAGTATTTT. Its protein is CAIRRLNSTDTQYF.

The CDR3 is CASNNPGQGIYEQYF. Written as DNA, the CDR3 is TGTGCCAGCAATAATCCGGGACAGGGAATCTACGAGCAGTACTTC. The chain uses TRBV6-6 and TRBJ2-7, with 9 bases fitting TRBD1. Germline CDR1 MNHNY, CDR2 SVGAGI (reference sequence). V shed 7 bases and J 3 bases; nucleotides not matched to a gene: 10. This CDR3 contains 15 residues.

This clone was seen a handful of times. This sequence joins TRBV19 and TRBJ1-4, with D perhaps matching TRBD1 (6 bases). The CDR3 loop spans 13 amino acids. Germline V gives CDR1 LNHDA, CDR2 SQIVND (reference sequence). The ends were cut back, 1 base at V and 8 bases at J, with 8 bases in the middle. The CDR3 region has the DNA TGTGCCAGTAGTATAGCTGGGGGCGAAAAACTGTTTTTT. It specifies CASSIAGGEKLFF.

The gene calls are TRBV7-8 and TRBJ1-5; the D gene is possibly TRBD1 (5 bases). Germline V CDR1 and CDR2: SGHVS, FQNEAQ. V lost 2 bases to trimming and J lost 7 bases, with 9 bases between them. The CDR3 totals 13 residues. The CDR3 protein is CASSLSGGQPQHF. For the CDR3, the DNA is TGTGCCAGCAGCTTATCGGGGGGGCAGCCCCAGCATTTT.

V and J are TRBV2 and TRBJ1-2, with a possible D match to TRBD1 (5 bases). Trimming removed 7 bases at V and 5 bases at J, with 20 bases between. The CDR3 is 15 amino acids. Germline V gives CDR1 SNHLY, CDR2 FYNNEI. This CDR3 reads CASNLNFGAGYGYTF. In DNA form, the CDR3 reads TGTGCCAGCAACTTAAATTTTGGGGCCGGGTATGGCTACACCTTC.

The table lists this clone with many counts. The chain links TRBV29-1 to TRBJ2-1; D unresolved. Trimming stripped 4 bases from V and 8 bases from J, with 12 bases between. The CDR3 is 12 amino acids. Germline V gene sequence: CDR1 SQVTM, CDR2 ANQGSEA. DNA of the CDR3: TGCAGCGTTGGTCAGGTGGGTTATGAGCAGTTCTTC. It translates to CSVGQVGYEQFF.

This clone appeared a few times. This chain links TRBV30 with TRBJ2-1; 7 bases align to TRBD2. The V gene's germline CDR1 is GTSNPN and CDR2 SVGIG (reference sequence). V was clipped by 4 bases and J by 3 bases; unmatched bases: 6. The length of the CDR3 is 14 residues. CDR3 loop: CAWTLAAFYNEQFF. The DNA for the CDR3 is TGTGCCTGGACCCTAGCGGCATTCTACAATGAGCAGTTCTTC.